The rows below give T cell receptor beta chains drawn from one sample of a study of blood T cells in healthy people across ages. TCRdb analysed the 5' RACE reads with MiXCR anew, one entry per CDR3 protein. The sample lists roughly 1.9 million distinct CDR3 sequences, 35% to 50% occurring once. The sample comprised blood. The receptor source for this set is a human donor in good health. Both conserved end residues are part of each CDR3. A D gene is named only where the DNA matches it firmly. Only some rows state a clone size, as once, few, many or a class for expanded clones.

>NA|TRBD1|TRBV10-3|TRBJ1-2
TGTGCCATCAGTGAGCCTCCGGGACAGGGACGCTATGGCTACACCTTC
CAISEPPGQGRYGYTF
>few|TRBD1|TRBV20-1|TRBJ1-2
TGCAGTGCTAGAGCCCTTACCGGGACAGGGGCCGTGATCTATGGCTACACCTTC
CSARALTGTGAVIYGYTF
>few|NA|TRBV9|TRBJ2-3
TGTGCCAGCAGCTTCAGGGGTCTACGCACAGATACGCAGTATTTT
CASSFRGLRTDTQYF
>NA|TRBD2|TRBV11-3|TRBJ2-3
TGTGCCAGCAGCCCGAAGACTAGCGGGGGGCTCGCGTGGGGCACAGATACGCAGTATTTT
CASSPKTSGGLAWGTDTQYF
>NA|NA|TRBV20-1|TRBJ2-7
TGCAGTACTAGTGCCTTCGGGCGGCCCGGTGTGGCCCAGTACTTC
CSTSAFGRPGVAQYF
>NA|TRBD1|TRBV12-3/TRBV12-4|TRBJ2-5
TGTGCCAGCAGTTCACAGGGGGACGGGGAGACCCAGTACTTC
CASSSQGDGETQYF
>many|TRBD2|TRBV20-1|TRBJ2-1
TGCAGTGCTAGTGGGCTAGCGGGGGGCTACAATGAGCAGTTCTTC
CSASGLAGGYNEQFF
>NA|NA|TRBV12-3/TRBV12-4|TRBJ2-5
TGTGCCAGCACCGGGCAGCAAGAGACCCAGTACTTC
CASTGQQETQYF
>NA|NA|TRBV7-2|TRBJ1-2
TGTGCCAGCAGCCCAGAGAGAAAAGACTATGGCTACACCTTC
CASSPERKDYGYTF
>few|NA|TRBV5-1|TRBJ2-1
TGCGCCAGCAGCATTACTGACAAAAATGAGCAGTTCTTC
CASSITDKNEQFF
>NA|NA|TRBV15|TRBJ2-1
TGTGCCACCAGCAGAGATGGGCGGAGCTCCTACGAGCAGTTCTTC
CATSRDGRSSYEQFF
>NA|TRBD1|TRBV6-5|TRBJ2-5
TGTGCCAGCAGTTCCGACCCCCTTGGACAGGGCATTCAAGAGACCCAGTACTTC
CASSSDPLGQGIQETQYF
>NA|NA|TRBV12-3/TRBV12-4|TRBJ1-2
TGTGCCAGCAGTTGGAGGGGAGGGAACTATGGCTACACCTTC
CASSWRGGNYGYTF
>few|NA|TRBV5-1|TRBJ2-1
TGCGCCAGCAGCTTGGGGGGGCATGGGCAGTTCTTC
CASSLGGHGQFF
>few|NA|TRBV20-1|TRBJ2-1
TGCAGTGCTAGAGATCGAATTGGGCAGGAGTACAATGAGCAGTTCTTC
CSARDRIGQEYNEQFF
>NA|TRBD2|TRBV5-4|TRBJ2-5
TGCGCCAGCAGCTTGGTACTAGCGGGGGAGGAGACCCAGTACTTC
CASSLVLAGEETQYF
>many|NA|TRBV7-9|TRBJ1-1
TGTGCCAGCAGCTTAGCGTCGGTGAACACTGAAGCTTTCTTT
CASSLASVNTEAFF
>NA|TRBD2|TRBV9|TRBJ2-3
TGTGCCAGCAGCCCACCTCGAGGGACTAGCGGGGACCGCACAGATACGCAGTATTTT
CASSPPRGTSGDRTDTQYF
>NA|TRBD2|TRBV7-9|TRBJ2-7
TGTGCCAGCAGCTGGTATATAGCGGGGGAAGCCTACGAGCAGTACTTC
CASSWYIAGEAYEQYF
>NA|NA|TRBV27|TRBJ2-1
TGTGCCAGCAGTCCGGAGTCTACCTCCTACAATGAGCAGTTCTTC
CASSPESTSYNEQFF
>NA|TRBD1|TRBV6-6|TRBJ1-2
TGTGCCAGCAGTTATGGGACAGGGGAGCGGGATGGCTACACCTTC
CASSYGTGERDGYTF
>once|NA|TRBV6-7|TRBJ1-5
TGTGCCAGCAGTTACGCAGGGAGCGGCACGACGGGACCCGGCGGCAATCAGCCCCAGCATTTT
CASSYAGSGTTGPGGNQPQHF
>NA|NA|TRBV6-6|TRBJ1-6
TGTGCCAGCAGTTACTCGAAGTCACCCCTCCACTTT
CASSYSKSPLHF
>many|TRBD2|TRBV7-2|TRBJ2-7
TGTGCCAGCAGCTCCCAGCGGGGGAACTCCTACGAGCAGTACTTC
CASSSQRGNSYEQYF
>NA|TRBD2|TRBV18|TRBJ2-1
TGTGCCAGCTCATCAAGCGGGGGGGCCATTGAGCAGTTCTTC
CASSSSGGAIEQFF
>NA|NA|TRBV5-1|TRBJ2-1
TGCGCCAGCAGCTTGTTGGACACCAGTGAGCAGTTCTTC
CASSLLDTSEQFF